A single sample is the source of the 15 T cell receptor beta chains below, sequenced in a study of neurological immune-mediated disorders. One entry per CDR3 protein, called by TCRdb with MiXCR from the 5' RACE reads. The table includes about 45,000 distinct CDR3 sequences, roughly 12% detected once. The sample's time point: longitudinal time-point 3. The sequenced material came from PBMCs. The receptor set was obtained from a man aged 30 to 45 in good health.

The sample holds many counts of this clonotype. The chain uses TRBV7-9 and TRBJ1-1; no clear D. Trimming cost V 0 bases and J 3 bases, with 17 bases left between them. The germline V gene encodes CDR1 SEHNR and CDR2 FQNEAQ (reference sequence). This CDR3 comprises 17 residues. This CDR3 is CASSLALAGVSDTEAFF. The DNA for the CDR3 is TGTGCCAGCAGCTTAGCGCTGGCCGGAGTGTCGGACACTGAAGCTTTCTTT.

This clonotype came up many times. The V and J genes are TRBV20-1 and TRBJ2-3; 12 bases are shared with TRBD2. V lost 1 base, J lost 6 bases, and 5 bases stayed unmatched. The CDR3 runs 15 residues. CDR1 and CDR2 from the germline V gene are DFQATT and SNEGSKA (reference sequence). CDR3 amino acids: CSARAPGLAGDTQYF. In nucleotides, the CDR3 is TGCAGTGCTAGAGCCCCGGGACTAGCGGGCGATACGCAGTATTTT.

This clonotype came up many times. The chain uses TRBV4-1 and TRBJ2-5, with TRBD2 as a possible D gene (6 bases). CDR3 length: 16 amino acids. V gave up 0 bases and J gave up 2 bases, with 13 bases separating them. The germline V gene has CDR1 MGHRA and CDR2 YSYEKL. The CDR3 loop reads CASSQEGGATQETQYF. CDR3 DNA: TGCGCCAGCAGCCAAGAAGGCGGGGCGACACAAGAGACCCAGTACTTC.

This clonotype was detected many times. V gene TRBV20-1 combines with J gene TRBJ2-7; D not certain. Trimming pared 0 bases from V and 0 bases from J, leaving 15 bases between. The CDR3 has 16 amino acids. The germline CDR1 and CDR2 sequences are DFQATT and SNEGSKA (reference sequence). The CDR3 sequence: CSARDFWTQSSYEQYF. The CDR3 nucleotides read TGCAGTGCTAGAGATTTTTGGACCCAGAGCTCCTACGAGCAGTACTTC.

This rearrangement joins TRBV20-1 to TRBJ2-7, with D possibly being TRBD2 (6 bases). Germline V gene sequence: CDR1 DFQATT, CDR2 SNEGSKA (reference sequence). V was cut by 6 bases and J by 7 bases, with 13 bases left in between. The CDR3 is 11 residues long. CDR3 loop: CSADGGLEQYF. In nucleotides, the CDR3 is TGCAGTGCCGATGGAGGGCTTGAGCAGTACTTC.

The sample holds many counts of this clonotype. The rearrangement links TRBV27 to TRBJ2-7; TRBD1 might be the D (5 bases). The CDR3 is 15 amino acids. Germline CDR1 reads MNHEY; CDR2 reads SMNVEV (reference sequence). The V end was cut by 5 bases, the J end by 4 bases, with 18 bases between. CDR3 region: CASSPRQQTTYEQYF. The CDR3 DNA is TGTGCCAGCAGTCCCCGACAGCAAACTACTTACGAGCAGTACTTC.

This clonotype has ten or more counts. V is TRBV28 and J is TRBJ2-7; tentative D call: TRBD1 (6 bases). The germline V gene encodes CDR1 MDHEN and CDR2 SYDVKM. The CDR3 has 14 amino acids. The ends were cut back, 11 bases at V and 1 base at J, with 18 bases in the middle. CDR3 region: CAAQTDRFSYEQYF. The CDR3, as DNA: TGTGCCGCACAAACCGACAGGTTTTCCTACGAGCAGTACTTC.

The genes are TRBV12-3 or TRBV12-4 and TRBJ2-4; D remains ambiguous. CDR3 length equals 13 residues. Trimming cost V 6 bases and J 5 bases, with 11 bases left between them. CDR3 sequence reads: CASSTNTENIQYF. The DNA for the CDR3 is TGTGCCAGCAGCACTAACACAGAAAACATTCAGTACTTC.

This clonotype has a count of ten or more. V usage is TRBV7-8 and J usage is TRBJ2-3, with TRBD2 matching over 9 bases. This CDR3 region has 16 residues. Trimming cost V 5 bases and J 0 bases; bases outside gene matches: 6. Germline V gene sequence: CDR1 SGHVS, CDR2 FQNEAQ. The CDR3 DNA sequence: TGTGCCAGCAGCCCGCGACTAGCGGCTAGCACAGATACGCAGTATTTT. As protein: CASSPRLAASTDTQYF.

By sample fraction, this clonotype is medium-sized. The chain's CDR3 is CASSPGHTEAFF. As DNA, the CDR3 is TGTGCCAGCAGTCCAGGGCACACTGAAGCTTTCTTT. The chain links TRBV28 to TRBJ1-1; maybe TRBD1 (5 bases). This CDR3 region has 12 residues. CDR1 is MDHEN, CDR2 SYDVKM, per germline. Between the trimmed V and J ends, which lost 5 bases and 3 bases, there was a span of 7 bases.

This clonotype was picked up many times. The CDR3 spells CASSQVLGSYNEQFF. As DNA, the CDR3 is TGTGCCAGCAGCCAAGTTCTCGGCTCCTACAATGAGCAGTTCTTC. The rearrangement uses TRBV14 and TRBJ2-1, with D unresolved. The CDR3 is made up of 15 amino acids. The V gene's germline CDR1 is SGHDN and CDR2 FVKESK. The V end was cut by 1 base, the J end by 0 bases, with 7 bases between.

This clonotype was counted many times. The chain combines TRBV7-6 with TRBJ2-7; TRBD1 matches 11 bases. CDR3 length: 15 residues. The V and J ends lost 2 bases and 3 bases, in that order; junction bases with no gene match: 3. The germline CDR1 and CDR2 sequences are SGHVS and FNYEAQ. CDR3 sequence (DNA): TGTGCCAGCAGCTTATTCGGGACAGGGGGCTACGAGCAGTACTTC. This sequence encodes CASSLFGTGGYEQYF. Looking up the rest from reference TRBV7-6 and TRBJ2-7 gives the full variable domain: GAGVSQSPRYKVTKRGQDVALRCDPISGHVSLYWYRQALGQGPEFLTYFNYEAQQDKSGLPNDRFSAERPEGSISTLTIQRTEQRDSAMYRCASSLFGTGGYEQYFGPGTRLTVT.

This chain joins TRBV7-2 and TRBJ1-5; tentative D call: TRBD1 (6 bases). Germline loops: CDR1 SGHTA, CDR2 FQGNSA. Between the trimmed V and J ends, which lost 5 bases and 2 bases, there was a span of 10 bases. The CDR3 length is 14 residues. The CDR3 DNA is TGTGCCAGCAGCACCCGACAGGGCAATCAGCCCCAGCATTTT. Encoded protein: CASSTRQGNQPQHF.

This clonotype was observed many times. Here the CDR3 reads CASSFYRDRLNQPQHF. CDR3 nucleotide sequence: TGTGCCAGCAGCTTTTACCGGGACAGATTAAATCAGCCCCAGCATTTT. The V and J genes are TRBV5-5 and TRBJ1-5; 7 bases are shared with TRBD1. Germline-derived CDR1 and CDR2 are SGHKS and YYEKEE (reference sequence). There are 16 residues in the CDR3. V lost 2 bases, J lost 4 bases, and 9 bases stayed unmatched.

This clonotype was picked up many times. The CDR3 is CASSLDAEAFF. CDR3 DNA sequence: TGCGCCAGCAGCTTGGATGCTGAAGCTTTCTTT. This chain links TRBV5-1 with TRBJ1-1; unclear D gene. CDR1 and CDR2 (germline): SGHRS, YFSETQ. Trimming cost V 0 bases and J 6 bases, with 3 bases left between them. The CDR3 has 11 amino acids.